Listed here are 7 T cell receptor beta chains from one sample, sequenced in a study of T cells in Graves' hyperthyroidism and ophthalmopathy. TCR beta CDR3 regions were amplified from RNA transcripts. First-round RT-PCR with HTBI primers amplified the TCR CDR3 region. MiXCR was run by TCRdb on the multiplex PCR reads, yielding one entry per CDR3 protein. The sample has 150,000 to 200,000 distinct CDR3 sequences; just under 9.5% are singletons. Input material: blood. The origin of the receptors is a woman in her late teens or twenties with Graves' hyperthyroidism that later progressed to Graves' ophthalmopathy.

This clonotype appeared many times. The CDR3 bases are TGCAGTGCTAGAGCGTTCGGGAGTACCTACGAGCAGTACTTC. It translates to CSARAFGSTYEQYF. The chain joins TRBV20-1 to TRBJ2-7, with a weak D call TRBD2 (6 bases). This CDR3 contains 14 residues. From germline, CDR1 is DFQATT and CDR2 SNEGSKA (reference sequence). Trimming removed 1 base from V and 2 bases from J, with 12 bases in between.

Ten or more counts support this clonotype. V and J are TRBV29-1 and TRBJ2-3; the D is unclear. The CDR3 consists of 15 residues. Between the trimmed V and J ends, which lost 2 bases and 1 base, there was a span of 13 bases. In germline, CDR1 is SQVTM, CDR2 ANQGSEA. As DNA, the CDR3 is TGCAGCGTTGAAAGCGCGGCCCGCGGCACAGATACGCAGTATTTT. Its protein product is CSVESAARGTDTQYF.

Notes on this clonotype: This may be a read error, as it is one base from a much larger clone. This chain links TRBV7-2 with TRBJ2-3; 7 bases line up with TRBD1. CDR1 and CDR2 from the germline V gene are SGHTA and FQGNSA. This CDR3 has 17 amino acids. CDR3 nucleotide sequence: TGTGCCAGCAGCTTCCGGGTAGGGGGCGGTTTACCAGATGCGCAGTATTTT. Translated, it gives CASSFRVGGGLPDAQYF.

This clonotype was counted at least ten times. The V and J genes are TRBV7-3 and TRBJ2-2; no definite D call. V lost 5 bases and J lost 5, with 9 bases in between. This CDR3 comprises 13 residues. Looked up from germline, CDR1 is SGHTA and CDR2 is FQGTGA. CDR3 region: CASSPYPTGELFF. CDR3 nucleotide sequence: TGTGCCAGCAGCCCCTACCCGACCGGGGAGCTGTTTTTT.

This clonotype has a handful of counts. The chain uses TRBV4-2 and TRBJ2-6, with no clear D. Trimming took 0 bases from V and 4 from J, leaving 10 bases between them. The length of the CDR3 is 16 residues. Germline lookup yields CDR1 LGHNA and CDR2 YNFKEQ. As DNA, the CDR3 is TGTGCCAGCAGCCAAGACTCGGTTTTGGGGGCCAACGTCCTGACTTTC. Translating gives CASSQDSVLGANVLTF.

This clonotype came up many times. This chain links TRBV4-2 with TRBJ1-6, with a tentative D call TRBD1 (5 bases). There are 16 residues in the CDR3. The V end lost 0 bases, the J end lost 9 bases, and 15 bases lay between the germline ends. From germline, CDR1 is LGHNA and CDR2 YNFKEQ. CDR3 residues: CASSQDLARRGSPLHF. The CDR3 bases are TGTGCCAGCAGCCAAGATCTTGCGAGGAGGGGTTCACCCCTCCACTTT.

This clonotype was counted ten times or more. V is TRBV28 and J is TRBJ1-2; D is undetermined. From germline, CDR1 is MDHEN and CDR2 SYDVKM. V was shortened by 4 bases and J by 2 bases, with 8 bases between the two germline ends. The CDR3 is made up of 13 amino acids. The CDR3: CASSYTENYGYTF. The CDR3 DNA reads TGTGCCAGCAGTTATACAGAGAACTATGGCTACACCTTC.